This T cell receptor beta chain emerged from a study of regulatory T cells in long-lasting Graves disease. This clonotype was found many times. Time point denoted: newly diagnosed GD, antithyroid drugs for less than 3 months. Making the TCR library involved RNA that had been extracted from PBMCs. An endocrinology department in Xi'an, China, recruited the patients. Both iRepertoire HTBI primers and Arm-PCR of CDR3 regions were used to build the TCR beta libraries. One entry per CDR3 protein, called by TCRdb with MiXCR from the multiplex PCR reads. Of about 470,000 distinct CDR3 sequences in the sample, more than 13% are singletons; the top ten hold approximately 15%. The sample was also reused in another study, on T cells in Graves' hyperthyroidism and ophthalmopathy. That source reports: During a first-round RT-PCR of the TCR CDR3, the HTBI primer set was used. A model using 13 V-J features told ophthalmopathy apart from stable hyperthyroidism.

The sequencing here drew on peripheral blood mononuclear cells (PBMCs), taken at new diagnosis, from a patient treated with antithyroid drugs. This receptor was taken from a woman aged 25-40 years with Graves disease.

CDR3 sequence reads: CASGLVPSTSGTTQRNEQFF. The CDR3 bases are TGTGCTAGTGGTTTGGTTCCCTCGACTAGCGGGACAACCCAACGTAATGAGCAGTTCTTC. The chain combines TRBV12-5 with TRBJ2-1; 11 bases are a match to TRBD2. V gave up 0 bases and J gave up 7 bases; unmatched junction bases: 17. The CDR3 contains 20 residues. Germline V gene sequence: CDR1 LGHNT, CDR2 FRNRAP.